This record concerns one TCR beta chain sequence. Its antigen is unidentified. This sample is drawn from a study of PD-1 blockade in classical Hodgkin lymphoma. TCRdb's copy holds only in-frame clones and misses some; the assay was immunoSEQ multiplex PCR. The data hold tens of thousands of clones, with 85% to 90% observed a single time. Study-wide results and limits: It was reported that newly diagnosed patients had less baseline TCR diversity than healthy donors. The study found that TCR diversity rose significantly by C4D1 in CD4+ but not CD8+ cells.

Deletions cut 0 bases from V and 3 bases from J, with 13 bases between. The CDR3 runs to 16 residues. Germline assignment: CDR1 SGHNT and CDR2 YYREEE (reference sequence). Each of the patients experienced relapse following autologous stem cell transplantation, and their brentuximab vedotin exposure differed. The sequence derives from a human donor with classical Hodgkin lymphoma. The chain is built from TRBV5-4 and TRBJ2-1; D is undetermined. Sequenced material: peripheral blood mononuclear cells (PBMCs), taken at baseline. CDR3 residues: CASSLGWRSGYNEQFF. CDR3 in DNA: TGTGCCAGCAGCTTGGGATGGCGCTCAGGCTACAATGAGCAGTTCTTC.